Shown below are 16 T cell receptor beta chains from a single sample sequenced in a study of blood T cell repertoires in COVID-19. Some clones are missing from TCRdb's copy, which holds only in-frame ones; the method was immunoSEQ multiplex PCR. The sample consists of about 220,000 clones, just under 85% of them appearing once. Sequenced input: PBMCs or T cells enriched from blood (not recorded which). The source is a middle-aged man who had recovered from COVID-19.

The gene calls are TRBV6-5 and TRBJ2-3; tentatively, D is TRBD1 (6 bases). CDR3 length: 15 residues. Germline values: CDR1 MNHEY, CDR2 SVGAGI. The ends were cut back, 5 bases at V and 1 base at J, with 13 bases in the middle. The CDR3 DNA reads as TGTGCCAGCAGTAGGGGGTCCAGGGGCACAGATACGCAGTATTTT. It yields the protein CASSRGSRGTDTQYF.

The chain joins TRBV12-3 or TRBV12-4 to TRBJ2-7; D remains unclear. Trimming removed 1 base from V and 3 bases from J, with 4 bases in between. The CDR3 spans 12 residues. The CDR3 loop reads CASSLVDYEQYF. CDR3 nucleotides: TGTGCCAGCAGTTTAGTAGACTACGAGCAGTACTTC.

The V call is TRBV6-1, the J call TRBJ1-2; D unclear. CDR3 size: 14 residues. Per the germline V gene, CDR1 is MNHNS and CDR2 is SASEGT. V gave up 2 bases and J gave up 7 bases, with 14 bases separating them. CDR3 residues: CASSENSLGSGYTF. The CDR3 DNA reads as TGTGCCAGCAGTGAAAACAGTTTGGGCTCTGGCTACACCTTC.

The chain uses TRBV24-1 and TRBJ1-6; 10 bases are shared with TRBD1. The trim removed 1 base at V and 9 bases at J, leaving 11 bases unmatched. CDR1 is KGHDR, CDR2 SFDVKD, per germline. The CDR3 length is 18 residues. The chain's CDR3 is CATSDLNVQGQGFSPLHF. CDR3 coding DNA: TGTGCCACCAGTGATTTAAACGTACAGGGACAGGGGTTTTCACCCCTCCACTTT.

The chain links TRBV4-1 to TRBJ2-1; 11 bases agree with TRBD1. The trim removed 4 bases at V and 1 base at J, leaving 6 bases unmatched. CDR3 length: 17 residues. Looked up from germline, CDR1 is MGHRA and CDR2 is YSYEKL. The CDR3 DNA reads TGCGCCAGCAGCCTCCAGGGACAGGGGGGGTCCTACAATGAGCAGTTCTTC. The encoded protein is CASSLQGQGGSYNEQFF.

This sequence joins TRBV4-1 and TRBJ2-7; D remains unclear. The CDR3 has 13 amino acids. Germline V lookup: CDR1 MGHRA, CDR2 YSYEKL. V lost 3 bases and J 4 bases, leaving 10 bases between the germline ends. As DNA, the CDR3 is TGCGCCAGCAGCCAGCCGCCTAGGTACGAGCAGTACTTC. It yields the protein CASSQPPRYEQYF.

The rearrangement uses TRBV18 and TRBJ1-2; D may be TRBD1 (5 bases). Trimming pared 3 bases from V and 6 bases from J, leaving 23 bases between. The length of the CDR3 is 17 residues. Germline-derived CDR1 and CDR2 are KGHSH and LQKENI. CDR3 region: CASSPYLYPGGVDGYTF. DNA for the CDR3: TGTGCCAGCTCACCCTACTTATATCCCGGGGGGGTGGATGGCTACACCTTC.

The gene calls are TRBV11-2 and TRBJ1-1, with D tentatively TRBD1 (5 bases). There are 16 residues in the CDR3. The V end was cut by 1 base, the J end by 6 bases, with 18 bases between. Per germline, CDR1 SGHAT and CDR2 FQNNGV. The CDR3 DNA is TGTGCCAGCAGCTTAGCAAGGGGACTCGTTGGTCCTGAAGCTTTCTTT. Protein product: CASSLARGLVGPEAFF.

The rearrangement uses TRBV4-1 and TRBJ1-2, with D possibly being TRBD1 (5 bases). The V and J ends lost 0 bases and 4 bases respectively, with 15 bases between them. CDR1 MGHRA and CDR2 YSYEKL come from the germline V gene. The CDR3 length is 16 residues. In DNA, the CDR3 is TGCGCCAGCAGCCAAGAAGGGGTGAGACACCGCTATGGCTACACCTTC. Amino acids: CASSQEGVRHRYGYTF.

This clone showed up just a few times. The chain couples TRBV28 to TRBJ2-7; TRBD1 might be the D (6 bases). V gave up 6 bases and J gave up 4 bases, with 10 bases separating them. The CDR3 sequence is 12 residues long. Per germline, CDR1 MDHEN and CDR2 SYDVKM. This CDR3 reads CASRRTEYEQYF. The CDR3, as DNA: TGTGCCAGCAGGAGGACAGAGTACGAGCAGTACTTC.

This chain uses TRBV7-2 with TRBJ2-3; 7 nucleotides agree with TRBD2. Losses at the gene ends were 11 bases for V and 1 base for J; bases not matched to a gene: 9. This CDR3 spans 14 amino acids. From germline, CDR1 is SGHTA and CDR2 FQGNSA. The CDR3, as DNA: TGTGCCTCACTAGCGCTAGAGGGCACAGATACGCAGTATTTT. Its translation: CASLALEGTDTQYF.

V and J are TRBV5-4 and TRBJ2-5; no definite D call. The CDR3 covers 12 residues. Looked up from germline, CDR1 is SGHNT and CDR2 is YYREEE (reference sequence). Trimming left V 1 base short and J 5 bases short, with 6 bases between. The CDR3 nucleotides are TGTGCCAGCAGCTTGTTTGAGGAGACCCAGTACTTC. Its translation: CASSLFEETQYF.

This sequence joins TRBV2 and TRBJ2-1; 10 bases map to TRBD2. Germline loops: CDR1 SNHLY, CDR2 FYNNEI. The CDR3 totals 16 residues. The junction had 7 bases not matched to a gene; V was cut back by 0 bases and J by 8 bases. The CDR3 DNA reads TGTGCCAGCAGTGAAGCTCAGCGGGAGGGATTGTATGAGCAGTTCTTC. Its translation: CASSEAQREGLYEQFF.

This chain connects TRBV27 to TRBJ2-7, with D uncertain. This CDR3 has 13 amino acids. In germline, CDR1 is MNHEY, CDR2 SMNVEV (reference sequence). Trimming left V 3 bases short and J 3 bases short, with 9 bases between. CDR3 sequence reads: CASSFAQDYEQYF. The CDR3 DNA reads as TGTGCCAGCAGTTTCGCCCAGGACTACGAGCAGTACTTC.

The V gene is TRBV7-2, the J gene TRBJ1-2; D perhaps matches TRBD1 (6 bases). V was shortened by 4 bases and J by 7 bases, with 13 bases between the two germline ends. This CDR3 is 13 amino acids long. Germline V gene data show CDR1 as SGHTA and CDR2 as FQGNSA. DNA of the CDR3: TGTGCCAGCAGCTCCTACAGGGAGAGTGGCTACACCTTC. This encodes CASSSYRESGYTF.

The chain employs TRBV24-1 and TRBJ2-3; the match to TRBD1 covers 8 bases. This CDR3 has 16 residues. Per germline, CDR1 KGHDR and CDR2 SFDVKD. Trimming at V came to 2 bases and at J to 4 bases, leaving 7 bases not matched to a gene. The CDR3 nucleotides read TGTGCCACCAGTGATTCCGGGACAGGACCCCCAGATACGCAGTATTTT. This encodes CATSDSGTGPPDTQYF.